This TCR beta chain was sequenced during a study of blood T cells in healthy people across ages. Together with a sample-barcoded 5' primer, a J-beta primer mix was included in a second PCR lasting roughly 6 to 12 cycles. One entry per CDR3 protein results from TCRdb running MiXCR on the 5' RACE reads. The sample records about 1 million distinct CDR3 sequences, under 30% being singletons. The CDR3 loop spans 15 amino acids. The germline V gene has CDR1 MRHNA and CDR2 SNTAGT. This clonotype has more than one count but fewer than ten. This sample was shared with a second study, whose subject was T cells of mothers and their children. According to that study: Thymic selection molds TCR recombination output in a comparable way in related and unrelated pairs. Overlap in related mother-child pairs always slightly exceeded unrelated pairs, never significantly.

The clonotype originates from a girl aged 2-10 years in good health. The chain uses TRBV6-4 and TRBJ2-5, with TRBD1 matching over 8 bases. The DNA end is a closer match to TRBJ2-7, so the J assignment may be wrong. Sequenced: blood. CDR3 sequence reads: CASREEDRVTHEQYF. The DNA for the CDR3 is TGTGCCAGCAGAGAGGAGGACAGGGTGACACACGAGCAGTACTTC.